These 27 T cell receptor beta chains were all obtained from the same sample, sequenced in a study of T cell responses to AZD1222 COVID-19 vaccine (dated by TCRdb to about 2021). The meaning of the sample's time point label: about 28 days (+/-7) after the second vaccine dose. The treatment or condition label here, explained by the study, means: meningococcal conjugate vaccine given as trial control. Library prep was done by the immunoSEQ multiplex PCR assay. TCRdb carries this immuneACCESS record with in-frame sequences only. Its versions omit some clonotypes, under half of them owing to an unresolved V gene in the studies checked, with the rest unexplained. The sample table lists 180,000 or so clones, approximately 90% of them with a count of one. About 4.3% of the sample comes from the top ten. Sample: peripheral blood, taken 28 days after the second dose of the MenACWY control vaccine. The receptor set was obtained from an adult who received the MenACWY meningococcal vaccine as a control.

The chain joins TRBV18 to TRBJ1-5; D gene unclear. V shed 2 bases and J shed 2 bases, with 7 bases lying between them. The germline V gene has CDR1 KGHSH and CDR2 LQKENI. The CDR3 is 14 residues long. CDR3 protein: CASSPDEGNQPQHF. The CDR3 DNA follows: TGTGCCAGCTCACCAGATGAGGGCAATCAGCCCCAGCATTTT.

The chain carries TRBV4-1 and TRBJ2-1, with TRBD2 identical over 10 bases. The CDR3 has 15 amino acids. The junction had 9 bases not matched to a gene; V was cut back by 3 bases and J by 10 bases. From germline, CDR1 is MGHRA and CDR2 YSYEKL. CDR3 protein: CASSHSSGSLGEQFF. CDR3 DNA sequence: TGCGCCAGCAGCCATTCTAGCGGGAGTTTGGGCGAGCAGTTCTTC.

The J gene is TRBJ2-2, the V gene TRBV7-9, with 8 bases lining up with TRBD1. Germline CDR1 reads SEHNR; CDR2 reads FQNEAQ (reference sequence). The CDR3 runs 15 residues. V lost 5 bases and J lost 0; bases outside the gene matches: 2. The CDR3 here is CASSQQGANTGELFF. The CDR3 DNA reads as TGTGCCAGCAGCCAACAGGGGGCGAACACCGGGGAGCTGTTTTTT. Based on the CDR3 plus reference TRBV7-9 and TRBJ2-2, the full variable domain is DTGVSQNPRHKITKRGQNVTFRCDPISEHNRLYWYRQTLGQGPEFLTYFQNEAQLEKSRLLSDRFSAERPKGSFSTLEIQRTEQGDSAMYLCASSQQGANTGELFFGEGSRLTVL.

The chain joins TRBV7-3 to TRBJ1-2; 7 positions match TRBD1. The CDR3 sequence is 17 residues long. V was pared by 1 base and J by 8 bases, with 16 bases of the junction left unmatched. Germline CDR1 is SGHTA and CDR2 is FQGTGA. CDR3 sequence: CASSLNPNPGQQSGYTF. CDR3 nucleotides: TGTGCCAGCAGCTTAAACCCCAACCCGGGACAGCAGAGCGGCTACACCTTC. The variable domain in full, with the rest retrieved from reference TRBV7-3 and TRBJ1-2, is GAGVSQTPSNKVTEKGKYVELRCDPISGHTALYWYRQSLGQGPEFLIYFQGTGAADDSGLPNDRFFAVRPEGSVSTLKIQRTERGDSAVYLCASSLNPNPGQQSGYTFGSGTRLTVV.

This chain connects TRBV3-1 (or the pseudogene TRBV3-2) to TRBJ2-3; TRBD2 aligns across 11 bases. Germline V gene sequence: CDR1 LGHDT, CDR2 YNNKEL (reference sequence). CDR3 length: 15 residues. Unmatched junction bases numbered 7, after V lost 5 bases and J lost 6 bases. CDR3 sequence: CASSLAGGSTDTQYF. CDR3 coding DNA: TGTGCCAGCAGCTTAGCGGGAGGGTCCACGGATACGCAGTATTTT.

The chain recombines TRBV28 with TRBJ2-4, with a tentative D call TRBD2 (5 bases). The germline gives CDR1 MDHEN, CDR2 SYDVKM. Trimming cost V 5 bases and J 0 bases, with 14 bases left between them. The length of the CDR3 is 16 residues. This chain's CDR3 is CASSAPGILAKNIQYF. CDR3 bases: TGTGCCAGCAGTGCACCCGGGATCCTAGCCAAAAACATTCAGTACTTC.

This clone was counted between two and nine times. Other nucleotide sequences from this sample produce the same CDR3. The rearrangement links TRBV7-2 to TRBJ2-2; the D gene is possibly TRBD2 (6 bases). This CDR3 comprises 16 residues. V lost 5 bases and J lost 7, with 20 bases in between. CDR1 SGHTA and CDR2 FQGNSA come from the germline V gene. Here the CDR3 reads CASSARLVEKGGELFF. The DNA for the CDR3 is TGTGCCAGCAGCGCGAGACTAGTCGAGAAGGGCGGGGAGCTGTTTTTT.

This chain joins TRBV2 and TRBJ1-6; D uncertain. The CDR3 has 14 amino acids. Trimming pared 6 bases from V and 9 bases from J, leaving 15 bases between. The germline CDR1 and CDR2 sequences are SNHLY and FYNNEI. The CDR3 sequence is CASRYVAESSPLHF. DNA for the CDR3: TGTGCCAGCAGATATGTGGCAGAGAGTTCACCCCTCCACTTT.

The genes are TRBV18 and TRBJ1-6, with TRBD1 matching 8 bases. The CDR3 runs to 15 residues. Germline loops: CDR1 KGHSH, CDR2 LQKENI. Trimming took 3 bases from V and 5 from J; bases not matched to a gene: 3. The CDR3 nucleotides are TGTGCCAGCTCACCGGGACAGGTTCATAATTCACCCCTCCACTTT. Translation gives CASSPGQVHNSPLHF. The full variable domain, with the rest looked up from reference TRBV18 and TRBJ1-6, is NAGVMQNPRHLVRRRGQEARLRCSPMKGHSHVYWYRQLPEEGLKFMVYLQKENIIDESGMPKERFSAEFPKEGPSILRIQQVVRGDSAAYFCASSPGQVHNSPLHFGNGTRLTVT.

The gene calls are TRBV28 and TRBJ1-3; 12 bases align to TRBD1. This CDR3 is built from 15 residues. V lost 6 bases to trimming and J lost 8 bases; unmatched junction nucleotides: 8. Germline loops: CDR1 MDHEN, CDR2 SYDVKM. The CDR3 DNA follows: TGTGCCAGCAGCCGAGGGGGACAGGGGGCACACACCATATATTTT. Its protein product is CASSRGGQGAHTIYF.

This chain connects TRBV6-1 to TRBJ1-5, with D perhaps matching TRBD1 (5 bases). In germline, CDR1 is MNHNS, CDR2 SASEGT. V lost 7 bases and J lost 3, with 13 bases in between. The CDR3 extends over 14 amino acids. The DNA of the CDR3 is TGTGCCAGCAACTTTGACAGCCACAATCAGCCCCAGCATTTT. It is translated as CASNFDSHNQPQHF.

This CDR3 reads CASSFQGNQPQHF. DNA of the CDR3: TGTGCCAGCAGCTTTCAGGGAAATCAGCCCCAGCATTTT. The chain recombines TRBV5-5 with TRBJ1-5, with D tentatively TRBD1 (5 bases). The CDR3 totals 13 residues. Germline CDR1 SGHKS, CDR2 YYEKEE (reference sequence). V shed 2 bases and J shed 4 bases, with 7 bases lying between them.

This rearrangement joins TRBV24-1 to TRBJ1-1, with 8 bases lining up with TRBD1. The J segment lost 6 bases and the V segment lost 7 bases, leaving 6 bases of the junction unmatched. Germline assignment: CDR1 KGHDR and CDR2 SFDVKD. This CDR3 comprises 13 residues. The CDR3 DNA reads as TGTGCCACCAGAGACAGGGGTTTACCTGAAGCTTTCTTT. Translation gives CATRDRGLPEAFF.

The chain uses TRBV30 and TRBJ1-1; a weak D match, TRBD1 (6 bases). The CDR3 is 16 residues long. Trimming took off 4 bases at V and 6 bases at J, with 24 bases between the two ends. CDR1 is GTSNPN and CDR2 is SVGIG in the germline V gene (reference sequence). DNA for the CDR3: TGTGCCTGGACAGATCCCAGGGGTCCACGTAGGCCTGAAGCTTTCTTT. This gives the protein CAWTDPRGPRRPEAFF.

This chain links TRBV18 with TRBJ1-1, with 7 bases identical to TRBD1. V shed 3 bases, J shed 1 base, and the junction held 8 bases outside the gene matches. CDR3 length: 16 amino acids. CDR1 is KGHSH and CDR2 is LQKENI in the germline V gene. The CDR3 DNA is TGTGCCAGCTCACCGGGGACAGCCCAAACGAACACTGAAGCTTTCTTT. It is translated as CASSPGTAQTNTEAFF. The variable domain in full, completed from reference TRBV18 and TRBJ1-1, reads NAGVMQNPRHLVRRRGQEARLRCSPMKGHSHVYWYRQLPEEGLKFMVYLQKENIIDESGMPKERFSAEFPKEGPSILRIQQVVRGDSAAYFCASSPGTAQTNTEAFFGQGTRLTVV.

The chain combines TRBV12-2 with TRBJ2-4; TRBD1 reflects the table's D call only, with no check against the DNA. TRBV12-2 is classified as a pseudogene. The CDR3 sequence is 22 residues long. The CDR3 protein is CASRLHHTRWVQGSRRQNIQYF. The CDR3 DNA reads TGTGCAAGTCGCTTGCACCACACAAGGTGGGTGCAGGGCAGCCGTAGGCAAAACATTCAGTACTTC.

The chain couples TRBV4-3 to TRBJ2-1; 10 nucleotides line up with TRBD2. The CDR3 totals 16 residues. Per the germline V gene, CDR1 is LGHNA and CDR2 is YSLEER. The trim removed 3 bases at V and 10 bases at J, leaving 12 bases unmatched. The CDR3 loop is CASSHRRAGGPREQFF. CDR3 DNA sequence: TGCGCCAGCAGCCATCGGCGAGCGGGAGGGCCTCGAGAGCAGTTCTTC.

The gene calls are TRBV7-2 and TRBJ1-5; tentatively, D is TRBD1 (5 bases). Germline CDR1 SGHTA, CDR2 FQGNSA. The V end was cut by 8 bases, the J end by 5 bases, with 7 bases between. CDR3 size: 11 residues. The CDR3 nucleotides read TGTGCCAGCGGGGGGGATCAGCCCCAGCATTTT. Its protein product is CASGGDQPQHF.

The V call is TRBV28, the J call TRBJ2-1; 8 nucleotides align to TRBD2. The CDR3 contains 14 residues. The V gene end was trimmed by 8 bases and the J gene end by 4 bases; junction bases not matched to a gene: 7. Germline CDR1 MDHEN, CDR2 SYDVKM. CDR3 sequence (DNA): TGTGCCAGCCTCCCTACGGGAGGGTACAATGAGCAGTTCTTC. As protein: CASLPTGGYNEQFF. Full variable domain (rest looked up from reference TRBV28 and TRBJ2-1): DVKVTQSSRYLVKRTGEKVFLECVQDMDHENMFWYRQDPGLGLRLIYFSYDVKMKEKGDIPEGYSVSREKKERFSLILESASTNQTSMYLCASLPTGGYNEQFFGPGTRLTVL.

This chain uses TRBV3-1 (or the pseudogene TRBV3-2) with TRBJ1-5; TRBD1 might be the D (5 bases). Germline CDR1 is LGHDT and CDR2 is YNNKEL (reference sequence). The CDR3 is made up of 14 amino acids. V lost 8 bases and J lost 4, with 15 bases in between. The CDR3 spells CASWVGTQNQPQHF. The CDR3 DNA reads as TGTGCCAGCTGGGTGGGGACGCAAAATCAGCCCCAGCATTTT.

The chain carries TRBV24-1 and TRBJ2-2; tentatively, D is TRBD1 or TRBD2 (5 bases each). Germline CDR1 KGHDR, CDR2 SFDVKD. V lost 4 bases and J 3 bases, leaving 8 bases between the germline ends. The CDR3 loop spans 14 amino acids. Written as DNA, the CDR3 is TGTGCCACCAGTGACGGGACCGACACCGGGGAGCTGTTTTTT. This translates into CATSDGTDTGELFF.

This clone was seen a handful of times. The gene calls are TRBV28 and TRBJ2-7; 8 bases align to TRBD2. The CDR3 has 12 residues. Germline values: CDR1 MDHEN, CDR2 SYDVKM. The ends lost 8 bases at V and 4 bases at J; junction bases unmatched: 4. Here the CDR3 reads CASGSGSYEQYF. CDR3 DNA sequence: TGTGCCAGCGGGAGCGGGAGTTACGAGCAGTACTTC. The variable domain in full, with the rest retrieved from reference TRBV28 and TRBJ2-7, is DVKVTQSSRYLVKRTGEKVFLECVQDMDHENMFWYRQDPGLGLRLIYFSYDVKMKEKGDIPEGYSVSREKKERFSLILESASTNQTSMYLCASGSGSYEQYFGPGTRLTVT.

The chain employs TRBV4-3 and TRBJ2-3; D possibly corresponds to TRBD1 (6 bases). V lost 4 bases, J lost 6 bases, and 17 bases lay in between. CDR3 size: 15 residues. Per the germline V gene, CDR1 is LGHNA and CDR2 is YSLEER. The CDR3 DNA follows: TGCGCCAGCAGCCTGTCGGGACAACCCGAGGATACGCAGTATTTT. It is translated as CASSLSGQPEDTQYF.

The rearrangement joins TRBV19 to TRBJ2-2; tentative D call: TRBD1 (5 bases). Deletions cut 3 bases from V and 6 bases from J, with 11 bases between. The CDR3 is made up of 14 amino acids. The germline gives CDR1 LNHDA, CDR2 SQIVND (reference sequence). This CDR3 is CASSMQGRPGELFF. CDR3 nucleotide sequence: TGTGCCAGTAGTATGCAGGGAAGGCCCGGGGAGCTGTTTTTT. The entire variable domain, with the rest obtained from reference TRBV19 and TRBJ2-2, is as follows: DGGITQSPKYLFRKEGQNVTLSCEQNLNHDAMYWYRQDPGQGLRLIYYSQIVNDFQKGDIAEGYSVSREKKESFPLTVTSAQKNPTAFYLCASSMQGRPGELFFGEGSRLTVL.

This chain uses TRBV19 with TRBJ1-1; D gene unclear. From germline, CDR1 is LNHDA and CDR2 SQIVND (reference sequence). The V end lost 3 bases, the J end lost 0 bases, and 11 bases lay between the germline ends. The CDR3 is 15 amino acids. CDR3 DNA sequence: TGTGCCAGTAGTATCAGTGCCACCGTGAACACTGAAGCTTTCTTT. It codes for CASSISATVNTEAFF.

This clone occurred once. The chain joins TRBV7-9 to TRBJ1-1; TRBD1 agrees at 9 bases. Trimming took 4 bases from V and 4 from J; bases not matched to a gene: 7. The germline gives CDR1 SEHNR, CDR2 FQNEAQ (reference sequence). This CDR3 contains 15 residues. The CDR3 region is CASSSAGTGPTEAFF. CDR3 nucleotides: TGTGCCAGCAGCTCCGCGGGGACAGGGCCCACTGAAGCTTTCTTT. Full variable domain (outside the CDR3, taken from reference TRBV7-9 and TRBJ1-1): DTGVSQNPRHKITKRGQNVTFRCDPISEHNRLYWYRQTLGQGPEFLTYFQNEAQLEKSRLLSDRFSAERPKGSFSTLEIQRTEQGDSAMYLCASSSAGTGPTEAFFGQGTRLTVV.

The rearrangement links TRBV7-2 to TRBJ2-1; D gene uncertain. Trimming took 4 bases from V and 7 from J, leaving 5 bases between them. Germline-derived CDR1 and CDR2 are SGHTA and FQGNSA. This CDR3 comprises 11 residues. The CDR3 loop reads CASSYDNEQFF. In DNA, the CDR3 is TGTGCCAGCAGCTACGATAATGAGCAGTTCTTC.